This section outlines one T cell receptor (beta chain) sequence together with its context. This sample is drawn from a study of blood T cell repertoires in COVID-19. The CDR3 is 17 residues long. Germline V gives CDR1 SGHNT, CDR2 YYREEE (reference sequence). V was pared by 4 bases and J by 7 bases, with 24 bases between. Profiled with immunoSEQ multiplex PCR; TCRdb holds only in-frame clones, not every one. Altogether a few hundred thousand clones are present, 75% to 90% being singletons, with the ten largest covering around 4%. The sample consisted of PBMCs or T cells enriched from blood (not recorded which). The rearrangement links TRBV5-4 to TRBJ2-1; D perhaps matches TRBD2 (6 bases). The receptor's source is a woman aged 25-40 years who had recovered from COVID-19. CDR3: CASSPSASGSGRNEQFF. CDR3 DNA sequence: TGTGCCAGCAGCCCTAGCGCCAGCGGGTCGGGTAGGAATGAGCAGTTCTTC.